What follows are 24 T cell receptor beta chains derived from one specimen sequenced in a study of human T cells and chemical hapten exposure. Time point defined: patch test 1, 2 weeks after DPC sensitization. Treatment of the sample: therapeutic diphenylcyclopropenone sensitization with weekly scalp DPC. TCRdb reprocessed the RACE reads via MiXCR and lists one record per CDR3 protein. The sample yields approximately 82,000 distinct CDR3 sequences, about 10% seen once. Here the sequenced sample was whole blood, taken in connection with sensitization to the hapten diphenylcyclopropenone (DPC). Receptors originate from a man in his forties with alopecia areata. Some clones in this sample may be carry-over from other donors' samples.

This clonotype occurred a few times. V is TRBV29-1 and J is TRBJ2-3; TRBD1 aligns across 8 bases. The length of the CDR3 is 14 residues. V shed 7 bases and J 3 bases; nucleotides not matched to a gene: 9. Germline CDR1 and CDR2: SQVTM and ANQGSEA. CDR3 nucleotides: TGCAGCGGGATAACAGGGGGTAGGACAGATACGCAGTATTTT. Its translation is CSGITGGRTDTQYF.

CDR3 region: CSAGRGSGITHEQFF. The CDR3 DNA sequence: TGCAGTGCTGGCCGGGGGAGCGGGATTACCCATGAGCAGTTCTTC. The V gene is TRBV20-1, the J gene TRBJ2-1, with TRBD2 matching over 7 bases. Trimming removed 5 bases from V and 8 bases from J; junction bases left unmatched: 15. From germline, CDR1 is DFQATT and CDR2 SNEGSKA (reference sequence). This CDR3 is built from 15 residues.

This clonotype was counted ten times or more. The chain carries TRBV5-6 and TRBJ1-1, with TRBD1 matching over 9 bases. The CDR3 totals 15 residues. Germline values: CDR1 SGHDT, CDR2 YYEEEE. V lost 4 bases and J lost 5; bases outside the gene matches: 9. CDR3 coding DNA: TGTGCCAGCAGCCCCGGACAGGGGAGTTGGACTGAAGCTTTCTTT. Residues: CASSPGQGSWTEAFF. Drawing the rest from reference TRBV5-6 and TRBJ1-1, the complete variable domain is DAGVTQSPTHLIKTRGQQVTLRCSPKSGHDTVSWYQQALGQGPQFIFQYYEEEERQRGNFPDRFSGHQFPNYSSELNVNALLLGDSALYLCASSPGQGSWTEAFFGQGTRLTVV.

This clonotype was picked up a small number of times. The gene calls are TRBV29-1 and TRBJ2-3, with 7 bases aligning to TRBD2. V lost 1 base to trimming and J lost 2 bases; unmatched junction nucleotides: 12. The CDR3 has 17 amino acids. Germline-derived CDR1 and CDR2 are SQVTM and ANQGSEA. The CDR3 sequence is CSVEGFQAGSSTDTQYF. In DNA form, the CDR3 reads TGCAGCGTTGAAGGATTTCAAGCGGGATCCTCCACAGATACGCAGTATTTT.

CDR3 protein: CASSGARGNQPQHF. For the CDR3, the DNA is TGCGCCAGCAGTGGGGCCAGGGGTAATCAGCCCCAGCATTTT. The V call is TRBV10-2, the J call TRBJ1-5; the D gene is possibly TRBD1 (6 bases). V shed 4 bases and J shed 4 bases, with 11 bases lying between them. There are 14 residues in the CDR3. Germline loops: CDR1 WSHSY, CDR2 SAAADI.

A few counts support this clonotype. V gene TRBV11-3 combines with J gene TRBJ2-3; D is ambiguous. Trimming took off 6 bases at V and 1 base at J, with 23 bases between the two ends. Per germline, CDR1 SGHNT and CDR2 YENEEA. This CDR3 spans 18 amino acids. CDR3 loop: CASRSGKSDSLGTDTQYF. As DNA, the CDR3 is TGTGCCAGCAGGTCCGGAAAGAGTGATAGTCTCGGCACAGATACGCAGTATTTT.

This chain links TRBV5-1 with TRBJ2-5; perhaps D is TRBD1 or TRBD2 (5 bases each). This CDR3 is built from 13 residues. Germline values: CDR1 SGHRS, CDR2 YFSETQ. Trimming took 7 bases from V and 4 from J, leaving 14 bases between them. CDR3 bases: TGCGCCAGCGCCAGGGCGGGCGTAGAGACCCAGTACTTC. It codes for CASARAGVETQYF. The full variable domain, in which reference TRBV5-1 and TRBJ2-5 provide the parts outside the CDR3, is KAGVTQTPRYLIKTRGQQVTLSCSPISGHRSVSWYQQTPGQGLQFLFEYFSETQRNKGNFPGRFSGRQFSNSRSEMNVSTLELGDSALYLCASARAGVETQYFGPGTRLLVL.

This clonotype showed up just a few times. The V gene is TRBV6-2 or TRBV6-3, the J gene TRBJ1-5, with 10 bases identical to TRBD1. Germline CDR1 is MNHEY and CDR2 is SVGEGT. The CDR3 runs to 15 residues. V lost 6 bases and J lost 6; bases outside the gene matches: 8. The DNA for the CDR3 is TGTGCCAGCAGAAGCGACAGGGGGCGAGTTCAGCCCCAGCATTTT. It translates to CASRSDRGRVQPQHF.

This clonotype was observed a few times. CDR3: CASGTPSGNTIYF. CDR3 sequence (DNA): TGTGCCAGCGGGACCCCCTCTGGAAACACCATATATTTT. The chain joins TRBV28 to TRBJ1-3; the D gene is possibly TRBD1 (5 bases). V was trimmed by 8 bases and J by 0 bases, leaving 8 bases between them. The length of the CDR3 is 13 residues. Germline values: CDR1 MDHEN, CDR2 SYDVKM.

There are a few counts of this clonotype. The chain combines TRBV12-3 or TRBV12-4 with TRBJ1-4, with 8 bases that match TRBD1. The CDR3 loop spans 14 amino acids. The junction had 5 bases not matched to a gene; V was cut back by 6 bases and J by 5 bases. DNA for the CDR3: TGTGCCAGCAGCTACGGACAGGGAAATGAAAAACTGTTTTTT. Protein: CASSYGQGNEKLFF.

The CDR3 DNA is TGTGCCAGCAGTTCATCGGTCGGGGGCACTGAAGCTTTCTTT. The encoded protein is CASSSSVGGTEAFF. The chain uses TRBV7-9 and TRBJ1-1; tentatively, D is TRBD1 (5 bases). CDR3 length: 14 amino acids. Germline CDR1 reads SEHNR; CDR2 reads FQNEAQ (reference sequence). V was pared by 6 bases and J by 4 bases, with 15 bases between.

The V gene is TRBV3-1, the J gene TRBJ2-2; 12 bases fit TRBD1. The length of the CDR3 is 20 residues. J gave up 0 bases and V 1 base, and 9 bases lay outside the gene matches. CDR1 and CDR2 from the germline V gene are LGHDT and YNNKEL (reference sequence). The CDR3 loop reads CASSQVAMGQGAPNTGELFF. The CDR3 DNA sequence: TGTGCCAGCAGCCAAGTTGCGATGGGACAGGGGGCGCCGAACACCGGGGAGCTGTTTTTT.

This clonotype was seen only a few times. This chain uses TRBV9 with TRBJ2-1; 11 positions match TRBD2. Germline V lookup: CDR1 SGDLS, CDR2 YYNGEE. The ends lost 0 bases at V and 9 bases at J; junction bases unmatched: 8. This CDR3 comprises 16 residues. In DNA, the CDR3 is TGTGCCAGCAGCGTAGCTACTAGCGGGAGATTGAGTGAGCAGTTCTTC. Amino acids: CASSVATSGRLSEQFF.

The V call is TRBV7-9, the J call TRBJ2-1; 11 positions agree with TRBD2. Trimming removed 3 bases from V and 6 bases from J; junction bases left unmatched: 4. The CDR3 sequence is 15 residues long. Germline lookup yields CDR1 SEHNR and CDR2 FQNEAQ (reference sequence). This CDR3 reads CASSFTSGSPNEQFF. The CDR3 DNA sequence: TGTGCCAGCAGCTTTACTAGCGGGAGCCCCAATGAGCAGTTCTTC.

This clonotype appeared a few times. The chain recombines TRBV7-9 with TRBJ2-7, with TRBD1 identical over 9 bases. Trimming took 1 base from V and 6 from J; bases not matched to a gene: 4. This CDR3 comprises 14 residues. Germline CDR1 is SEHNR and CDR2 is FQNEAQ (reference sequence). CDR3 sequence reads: CASSLGQGDGEQYF. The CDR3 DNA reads TGTGCCAGCAGCTTAGGACAGGGGGACGGCGAGCAGTACTTC.

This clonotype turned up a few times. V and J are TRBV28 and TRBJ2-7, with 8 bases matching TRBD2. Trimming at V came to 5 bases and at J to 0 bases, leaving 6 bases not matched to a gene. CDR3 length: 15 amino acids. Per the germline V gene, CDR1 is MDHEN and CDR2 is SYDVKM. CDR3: CASSTVAGISYEQYF. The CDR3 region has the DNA TGTGCCAGCAGTACTGTAGCGGGGATCTCCTACGAGCAGTACTTC.

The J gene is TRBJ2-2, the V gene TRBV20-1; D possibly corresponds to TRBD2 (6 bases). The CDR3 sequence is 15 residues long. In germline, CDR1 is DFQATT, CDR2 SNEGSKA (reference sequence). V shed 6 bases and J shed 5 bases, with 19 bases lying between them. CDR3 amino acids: CSAVDRMEGTGELFF. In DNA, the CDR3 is TGCAGTGCCGTCGATAGGATGGAGGGAACCGGGGAGCTGTTTTTT.

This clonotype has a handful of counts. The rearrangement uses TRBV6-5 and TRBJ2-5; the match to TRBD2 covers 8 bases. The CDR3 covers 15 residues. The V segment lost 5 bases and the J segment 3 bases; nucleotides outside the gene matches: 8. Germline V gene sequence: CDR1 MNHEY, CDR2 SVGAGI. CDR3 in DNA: TGTGCCAGCAGTCTGTCCGGGACTAGAAAAGAGACCCAGTACTTC. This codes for CASSLSGTRKETQYF.

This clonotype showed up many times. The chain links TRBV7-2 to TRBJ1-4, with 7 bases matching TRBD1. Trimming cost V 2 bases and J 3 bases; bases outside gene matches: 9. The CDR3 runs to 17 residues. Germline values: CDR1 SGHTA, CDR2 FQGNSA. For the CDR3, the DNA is TGTGCCAGCAGCTTAAGGGGAATGGACAGGCCTAATGAAAAACTGTTTTTT. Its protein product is CASSLRGMDRPNEKLFF.

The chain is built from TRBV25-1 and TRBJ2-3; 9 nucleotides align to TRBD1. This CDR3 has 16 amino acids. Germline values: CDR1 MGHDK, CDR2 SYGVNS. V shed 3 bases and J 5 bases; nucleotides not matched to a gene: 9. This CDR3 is CASSDPWTGAGDTQYF. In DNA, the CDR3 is TGTGCCAGCAGTGATCCCTGGACAGGGGCGGGAGATACGCAGTATTTT.

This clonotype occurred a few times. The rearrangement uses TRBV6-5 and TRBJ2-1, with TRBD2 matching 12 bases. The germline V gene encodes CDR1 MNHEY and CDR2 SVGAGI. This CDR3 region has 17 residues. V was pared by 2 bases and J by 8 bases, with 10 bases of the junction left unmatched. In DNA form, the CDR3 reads TGTGCCAGCAGTTACATCGGGTCGACTAGCGGGAGCCATGAGCAGTTCTTC. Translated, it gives CASSYIGSTSGSHEQFF.

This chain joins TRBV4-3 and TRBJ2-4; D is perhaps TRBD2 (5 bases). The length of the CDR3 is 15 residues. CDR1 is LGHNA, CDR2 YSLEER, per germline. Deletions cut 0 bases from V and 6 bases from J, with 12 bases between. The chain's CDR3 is CASSQEASGRNIQYF. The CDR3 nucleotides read TGCGCCAGCAGCCAAGAAGCCAGCGGAAGAAACATTCAGTACTTC.

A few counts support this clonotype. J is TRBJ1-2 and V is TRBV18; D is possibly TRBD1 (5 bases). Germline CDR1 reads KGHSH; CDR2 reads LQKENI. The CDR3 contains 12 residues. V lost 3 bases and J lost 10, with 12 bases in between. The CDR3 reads CASSPGDFYYTF. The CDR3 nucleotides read TGTGCCAGCTCACCGGGGGACTTCTACTACACCTTC.

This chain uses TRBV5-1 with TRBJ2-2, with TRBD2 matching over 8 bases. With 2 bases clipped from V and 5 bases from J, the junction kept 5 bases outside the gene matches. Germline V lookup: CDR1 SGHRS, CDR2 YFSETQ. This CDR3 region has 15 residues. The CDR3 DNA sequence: TGCGCCAGCAGCTTTACGACTAGCGAGACCGGGGAGCTGTTTTTT. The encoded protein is CASSFTTSETGELFF.